This TCR beta chain was sequenced during a study of post-analysis software for immune sequencing data. Background on the study: The patients showed relapsing-remitting, secondary progressive and progressive-relapsing multiple sclerosis courses.

Findings and caveats of the study: Batch-matched samples strongly co-clustered by F measure. Patients had higher frequencies than controls of five or six TRBV segments, including TRBV5-6, TRBV5-1 and TRBV20-1. People with multiple sclerosis had a significantly lower normalized Chao1 diversity than controls did.

Comments on this clonotype: Antigen: not known.

TCR beta cDNA libraries included unique molecular identifiers. There were 1 to 10 million T cells, and 480,000 or so cDNA molecules came from them. TCRdb analysed the PCR reads with MiXCR anew, one entry per CDR3 protein. The data show roughly 700,000 distinct CDR3 sequences, 30% seen once. V was shortened by 0 bases and J by 1 base, with 9 bases between the two germline ends. Looked up from germline, CDR1 is SGHRS and CDR2 is YFSETQ. The CDR3 totals 15 residues. The source is a girl between 10 and 17 years old with multiple sclerosis. This sequence joins TRBV5-1 and TRBJ2-3; tentative D call: TRBD2 (5 bases). Material: blood. CDR3 DNA sequence: TGCGCCAGCAGCTTGGCCGCGGGCCGCACAGATACGCAGTATTTT. It codes for CASSLAAGRTDTQYF.